This T cell receptor (beta chain) was captured in a study of neurological immune-mediated disorders. Study-level findings and limits: Falling below healthy controls, multiple sclerosis showed the least TCR clonal expansion, while HTLV-1-associated myelopathy showed the most. Grouping of repertoires by phylogeny put those of 18 of 34 multiple sclerosis patients into a single related-CDR3 cluster, a possible signature. CDR3 amino acid sequences found in expanded clones were never shared across subjects, suggesting private repertoires in all groups.

Trimming took off 0 bases at V and 2 bases at J, with 11 bases between the two ends. Germline V gives CDR1 MGHRA, CDR2 YSYEKL. CDR3 length: 15 residues. This clonotype was observed a handful of times. Its specificity is not known. TCRdb reprocessed the 5' RACE reads with MiXCR, giving one entry per CDR3 protein. The sample has 65,000 to 70,000 distinct CDR3 sequences; approximately 4.1% are singletons. The specimen was PBMCs. This clonotype originated in a man aged 45-65 years with multiple sclerosis. The chain has TRBV4-1 and TRBJ2-7; D not certain. The CDR3 DNA follows: TGCGCCAGCAGCCAAGACTACTACAGCACCTACGAGCAGTACTTC. Translation: CASSQDYYSTYEQYF.